Below are 16 T cell receptor delta chains sequenced from a single sample in a study of Vδ1+ human thymocytes. RNA was extracted from the cells and then reverse transcribed. The CDR3 regions were amplified by multiplex PCR from V-gene primers to a constant-region primer. TCRdb called clones from the multiplex PCR reads again using CATT. The sample lists under 80,000 delta-chain clones, around 34% occurring once. These receptors' targets are unknown. Study results and limitations: Highly polyclonal TRG and TRD repertoires with Gaussian CDR3 length distributions appeared in thymus.

The sample comprised Vdelta1+ gamma-delta thymocytes from the thymus. Subset reported: FACS-sorted CD3+ TCRalphabeta- TCRVdelta1+ TCRVdelta2- thymocytes. Every receptor here comes from a boy in the first two years of life who had congenital heart surgery.

This rearrangement joins TRDV1 to TRDJ1; 10 bases are shared with TRDD3. The CDR3 loop spans 19 amino acids. With V trimmed by 0 bases and J by 1 base, 11 bases remained unmatched. Germline V lookup: CDR1 TSWWSYY, CDR2 QGS. The CDR3 here is CALGELPMMGDTTTDKLIF. Written as DNA, the CDR3 is TGTGCTCTTGGGGAACTTCCGATGATGGGGGATACTACCACCGATAAACTCATCTTT.

The V gene is TRDV1, the J gene TRDJ1, with 7 bases matching TRDD3. Germline CDR1 TSWWSYY, CDR2 QGS. The CDR3 totals 19 residues. J lost 1 base, V lost 5 bases, and 19 bases had no gene match. CDR3 DNA: TGTGCTCTTGGGACGCCTGTCTTCCCCGTACTGGGGAGCACCGATAAACTCATCTTT. Amino acids: CALGTPVFPVLGSTDKLIF.

The chain uses TRDV1 and TRDJ1; D may be TRDD2 (7 bases). The CDR3 sequence is 21 residues long. In germline, CDR1 is TSWWSYY, CDR2 QGS. Trimming removed 4 bases from V and 0 bases from J, with 30 bases in between. The CDR3 DNA sequence: TGTGCTCTTGGGGCCCCTTCCTTCGAGAGGGGATCCCCTGTGTACACCGATAAACTCATCTTT. Encoded protein: CALGAPSFERGSPVYTDKLIF.

The chain links TRDV1 to TRDJ1; perhaps TRDD2 as D (6 bases). The V and J ends lost 3 bases and 1 base respectively, with 21 bases between them. Germline V CDR1 and CDR2: TSWWSYY, QGS. The CDR3 contains 18 residues. CDR3 nucleotide sequence: TGTGCTCTTGGGGATCGGCTTCCTTGGGATCACTCCACCGATAAACTCATCTTT. Translated: CALGDRLPWDHSTDKLIF.

Only a few counts were recorded for this clone. The V gene is TRDV1, the J gene TRDJ1; 10 bases agree with TRDD3. Trimming removed 4 bases from V and 0 bases from J; junction bases left unmatched: 20. Germline-derived CDR1 and CDR2 are TSWWSYY and QGS. The CDR3 runs to 21 residues. CDR3 coding DNA: TGTGCTCTTGGGGCCTCTTCCTACAGTACTGGGGGATTTGGGCACACCGATAAACTCATCTTT. Translation gives CALGASSYSTGGFGHTDKLIF.

The chain uses TRDV1 and TRDJ1, with TRDD3 identical over 9 bases. The CDR3 has 21 amino acids. Germline assignment: CDR1 TSWWSYY and CDR2 QGS. V shed 2 bases and J 4 bases; nucleotides not matched to a gene: 23. Written as DNA, the CDR3 is TGTGCTCTTGGGGAAAAACCATTCCTAGGCTTGGGGGATATTGACGGCGATAAACTCATCTTT. Translated, it gives CALGEKPFLGLGDIDGDKLIF.

A note on this clone: One junction end disagrees with the germline gene, perhaps due to a read error. The rearrangement joins TRDV1 to TRDJ1; 8 nucleotides line up with TRDD3. Germline CDR1 TSWWSYY, CDR2 QGS. This CDR3 spans 14 amino acids. The CDR3 nucleotides read TGCGCCGGAAGGGGGATAAGGTGCAGCGATAAACTCATCTTT. Protein: CAGRGIRCSDKLIF.

The V gene is TRDV1, the J gene TRDJ1; 9 positions agree with TRDD3. The CDR3 spans 22 residues. The germline gives CDR1 TSWWSYY, CDR2 QGS. V dropped 5 bases and J dropped 3; count of bases not matched to a gene: 28. The CDR3 DNA reads as TGTGCTCTTGGGAACCTCCCAAGGGGCCGGGGCCTGGGGGATGGACCCCCCGATAAACTCATCTTT. Translating gives CALGNLPRGRGLGDGPPDKLIF.

The rearrangement links TRDV1 to TRDJ1; 13 bases fit TRDD3. The CDR3 loop spans 22 amino acids. CDR1 and CDR2 (germline): TSWWSYY, QGS. V lost 1 base and J lost 2; bases outside the gene matches: 19. The CDR3 DNA sequence: TGTGCTCTTGGGGAACCTCAACTTTCAAACTGGGGGATACGCGGGACGACCGATAAACTCATCTTT. Translating gives CALGEPQLSNWGIRGTTDKLIF.

There are a few counts of this clone. The genes are TRDV1 and TRDJ1; TRDD3 matches 10 bases. Germline assignment: CDR1 TSWWSYY and CDR2 QGS. There are 22 residues in the CDR3. The junction had 19 bases not matched to a gene; V was cut back by 0 bases and J by 0 bases. CDR3 nucleotides: TGTGCTCTTGGGGAACTGGACTTCCTACTTTTTCATACTGGGGGATACACCGATAAACTCATCTTT. Encoded protein: CALGELDFLLFHTGGYTDKLIF.

V usage is TRDV1 and J usage is TRDJ1; TRDD3 matches at 10 bases. Germline lookup yields CDR1 TSWWSYY and CDR2 QGS. J was trimmed by 0 bases and V by 2 bases; bases with no gene match: 15. CDR3 size: 20 residues. The CDR3 nucleotides read TGTGCTCTTGGGGAATTTGTGGACTTCCCTGGGGGATATAACACCGATAAACTCATCTTT. Protein: CALGEFVDFPGGYNTDKLIF.

This chain uses TRDV1 with TRDJ1; D may correspond to TRDD2 or TRDD3 (6 bases each). The CDR3 consists of 21 residues. The germline CDR1 and CDR2 sequences are TSWWSYY and QGS. Deletions cut 6 bases from V and 1 base from J, with 33 bases between. The CDR3 nucleotides read TGTGCTCTTGGCCAATTGGGCAACCCTCCTACGTACTGGGTCCTCACCGATAAACTCATCTTT. Amino acids: CALGQLGNPPTYWVLTDKLIF.

There are a few counts of this clone. The rearrangement links TRDV1 to TRDJ1; 9 nucleotides align to TRDD3. CDR3 length equals 19 residues. Trimming at V came to 2 bases and at J to 1 base, leaving 14 bases not matched to a gene. Looked up from germline, CDR1 is TSWWSYY and CDR2 is QGS. CDR3 DNA: TGTGCTCTTGGGGAAACGCAGTCGGCTGGGGGATCTGGCACCGATAAACTCATCTTT. It encodes CALGETQSAGGSGTDKLIF.

The rearrangement links TRDV1 to TRDJ1; D unresolved. Germline CDR1 reads TSWWSYY; CDR2 reads QGS. V was shortened by 2 bases and J by 1 base, with 26 bases between the two germline ends. This CDR3 has 20 residues. DNA for the CDR3: TGTGCTCTTGGGGAAAGGGTAAGGAGTAACCCCTCCCCGTGCACCGATAAACTCATCTTT. It translates to CALGERVRSNPSPCTDKLIF.

The chain carries TRDV1 and TRDJ1; TRDD3 agrees at 9 bases. The CDR3 runs 21 residues. The germline CDR1 and CDR2 sequences are TSWWSYY and QGS. The J segment lost 0 bases and the V segment lost 3 bases, leaving 20 bases of the junction unmatched. The CDR3 sequence is CALGDRPSLSYWGRYTDKLIF. The CDR3 DNA sequence: TGTGCTCTTGGGGATAGGCCTTCCTTGTCCTACTGGGGGAGATACACCGATAAACTCATCTTT.

The gene calls are TRDV1 and TRDJ1; TRDD3 aligns across 8 bases. V dropped 3 bases and J dropped 2; count of bases not matched to a gene: 17. The CDR3 spans 19 residues. Looked up from germline, CDR1 is TSWWSYY and CDR2 is QGS. For the CDR3, the DNA is TGTGCTCTTGGGGACGCCCTTCTCGCAGTCGTGGGGGATACCGATAAACTCATCTTT. It codes for CALGDALLAVVGDTDKLIF.